This TCR beta chain was found in a study of T cells in Graves' hyperthyroidism and ophthalmopathy. Study-wide background: At initial diagnosis, before any treatment had begun, peripheral blood was obtained.

CDR1 LNHDA and CDR2 SQIVND come from the germline V gene (reference sequence). This CDR3 is 18 amino acids long. The authors deemed Graves' hyperthyroidism stable absent ophthalmopathy progression within 18 months. Disease duration under 2 months; hyperthyroidism patients were aged 18 to 65. TCR beta CDR3 region amplification was performed from RNA transcripts. In the first-round RT-PCR of the TCR CDR3, the HTBI primer set was used. A single record per CDR3 protein comes from TCRdb applying MiXCR to the multiplex PCR reads. The repertoire consists of about 360,000 distinct CDR3 sequences, with 13% occurring once and the leading ten covering 9.2%. Turning to this clonotype: Mismatch with germline at one junction end may stem from a read error.

The sequenced sample was blood. This TCR derives from a young woman with Graves' hyperthyroidism. J is TRBJ2-5 and V is TRBV19; TRBD1 aligns across 10 bases. CDR3 nucleotide sequence: TGTGCCAGTAGTCTTCGACAGGGGGCGATCCCTTTGTCGACTCCCTTAAACTTC. Its protein is CASSLRQGAIPLSTPLNF. Filled out from reference TRBV19 and TRBJ2-5, the complete variable domain reads DGGITQSPKYLFRKEGQNVTLSCEQNLNHDAMYWYRQDPGQGLRLIYYSQIVNDFQKGDIAEGYSVSREKKESFPLTVTSAQKNPTAFYLCASSLRQGAIPLSTPLNFGPGTRLLVL.